The 15 T cell receptor beta chains below all came from one sample that was sequenced in a study of Graves' ophthalmopathy and Graves' hyperthyroidism. RNA transcripts were the template, and TCR beta CDR3 regions were amplified from them. First-round RT-PCR used HTBI primers; second-round multiplex PCR followed. A single record per CDR3 protein comes from TCRdb applying MiXCR to the multiplex PCR reads. The table shows approximately 640,000 distinct CDR3 sequences, with about 38% occurring only once. Sequencing was performed on peripheral blood. The source of these receptors is an adult man with Graves' ophthalmopathy.

The chain recombines TRBV2 with TRBJ2-7; TRBD1 agrees at 7 bases. The CDR3 consists of 14 residues. The germline V gene encodes CDR1 SNHLY and CDR2 FYNNEI. Germline trimming cut 4 bases from V and 5 bases from J; bases unmatched to any gene: 8. CDR3 in DNA: TGTGCCAGCAGTGGGGTTCAGGGGGAGAACGAGCAGTACTTC. Translation gives CASSGVQGENEQYF. The full variable domain, completed using reference TRBV2 and TRBJ2-7, is EPEVTQTPSHQVTQMGQEVILRCVPISNHLYFYWYRQILGQKVEFLVSFYNNEISEKSEIFDDQFSVERPDGSNFTLKIRSTKLEDSAMYFCASSGVQGENEQYFGPGTRLTVT.

V gene TRBV4-2 combines with J gene TRBJ1-1; D remains ambiguous. The V end was cut by 3 bases, the J end by 2 bases, with 13 bases between. The CDR3 sequence is 15 residues long. Looked up from germline, CDR1 is LGHNA and CDR2 is YNFKEQ. For the CDR3, the DNA is TGTGCCAGCAGCCACACGGCGGGAAGAAACACTGAAGCTTTCTTT. Its translation: CASSHTAGRNTEAFF.

The table lists this clonotype with a few counts. This CDR3 is CASTLTGEMETQYF. Here the CDR3 DNA reads TGTGCCAGCACCCTGACAGGGGAGATGGAGACCCAGTACTTC. The gene calls are TRBV18 and TRBJ2-5, with 8 positions matching TRBD1. Trimming took 8 bases from V and 5 from J; bases not matched to a gene: 10. This CDR3 has 14 amino acids. Germline lookup yields CDR1 KGHSH and CDR2 LQKENI.

This clonotype was detected ten times or more. This chain uses TRBV19 with TRBJ1-5; no reliable D call. Germline loops: CDR1 LNHDA, CDR2 SQIVND (reference sequence). The CDR3 length is 14 residues. Trimming removed 6 bases at V and 1 base at J, with 10 bases between. CDR3 DNA sequence: TGTGCCAGTAGGCCCCCCCACAGCAATCAGCCCCAGCATTTT. As protein: CASRPPHSNQPQHF. Looking up the rest from reference TRBV19 and TRBJ1-5 gives the full variable domain: DGGITQSPKYLFRKEGQNVTLSCEQNLNHDAMYWYRQDPGQGLRLIYYSQIVNDFQKGDIAEGYSVSREKKESFPLTVTSAQKNPTAFYLCASRPPHSNQPQHFGDGTRLSIL.

For this clonotype: This may be a read error, as it is one base from a much larger clone. It is likely a read error, because the conserved phenylalanine at the end of the CDR3 is missing. This chain uses TRBV7-3 with TRBJ2-7; TRBD1 matches at 9 bases. The CDR3 is 15 amino acids. Germline-derived CDR1 and CDR2 are SGHTA and FQGTGA. The junction had 12 bases not matched to a gene; V was cut back by 6 bases and J by 6 bases. In DNA, the CDR3 is TGTGCCAGCAGTTCTCGACAGGGGGTTTCGGGCGAGCAGTACCTC. Its protein product is CASSSRQGVSGEQYL.

The sample holds one count of this clonotype. This may be a read error, as it is one base from a much larger clone. The J gene is TRBJ1-6, the V gene TRBV7-9, with unresolved D. Germline V lookup: CDR1 SEHNR, CDR2 FQNEAQ (reference sequence). The CDR3 length is 17 residues. The CDR3 DNA is TGTGCCGGCAGTTCGGTGGGGAGCCTCTCCTATAATTCACCCCTCCACTTT. Encoded protein: CAGSSVGSLSYNSPLHF.

As for this clonotype: This sequence may be a read error, since a much larger clone differs from it by one base. The genes are TRBV7-2 and TRBJ2-7; tentative D call: TRBD1 (6 bases). Germline V gene lookup returns CDR1 SGHTA and CDR2 FQGNSA. The CDR3 contains 15 residues. The CDR3: CASSLAGTSLYEQHF. CDR3 DNA: TGTGCCAGCAGCTTAGCCGGGACATCCTTGTACGAGCAGCACTTC.

Only a few counts were recorded for this clonotype. At one end, the junction sequence differs from germline, possibly due to a read error. The genes are TRBV5-1 and TRBJ2-5, with a weak D call TRBD1 (6 bases). There are 15 residues in the CDR3. Germline loops: CDR1 SGHRS, CDR2 YFSETQ. This CDR3 reads CASSLGGGSREAQYF. The DNA of the CDR3 is TGCGCCAGCAGCTTGGGAGGGGGAAGTAGAGAGGCCCAGTACTTC.

The chain has TRBV7-8 and TRBJ2-2; D call uncertain. The CDR3 extends over 13 amino acids. Deletions cut 5 bases from V and 7 bases from J, with 11 bases between. From germline, CDR1 is SGHVS and CDR2 FQNEAQ. CDR3 amino acids: CASSPRNSGELFF. The CDR3 DNA is TGTGCCAGCAGCCCTAGGAATAGCGGGGAGCTGTTTTTT.

V is TRBV24-1 and J is TRBJ1-2, with D possibly being TRBD1 (5 bases). The CDR3 loop spans 14 amino acids. Germline CDR1 and CDR2: KGHDR and SFDVKD. V was clipped by 0 bases and J by 8 bases, with 12 bases between them. In DNA form, the CDR3 reads TGTGCCACCAGTGATTTGGAGACAGCAGTCGGCTACACCTTC. Amino acids: CATSDLETAVGYTF.

The chain joins TRBV7-9 to TRBJ2-5, with D maybe TRBD1 (5 bases). V was trimmed by 6 bases and J by 2 bases, leaving 10 bases between them. CDR3 size: 13 residues. CDR1 and CDR2 from the germline V gene are SEHNR and FQNEAQ (reference sequence). CDR3 residues: CASRSQDQETQYF. Here the CDR3 DNA reads TGTGCCAGCAGATCACAGGATCAAGAGACCCAGTACTTC. Variable domain in full (rest from reference TRBV7-9 and TRBJ2-5): DTGVSQNPRHKITKRGQNVTFRCDPISEHNRLYWYRQTLGQGPEFLTYFQNEAQLEKSRLLSDRFSAERPKGSFSTLEIQRTEQGDSAMYLCASRSQDQETQYFGPGTRLLVL.

This clonotype was recorded at least ten times. The chain employs TRBV2 and TRBJ2-7; D unclear. Deletions cut 6 bases from V and 5 bases from J, with 5 bases between. Germline lookup yields CDR1 SNHLY and CDR2 FYNNEI. The CDR3 totals 10 residues. CDR3 sequence reads: CASRAHEQYF. CDR3 sequence (DNA): TGTGCCAGCAGGGCTCACGAGCAGTACTTC. The entire variable domain, with the rest obtained from reference TRBV2 and TRBJ2-7, is as follows: EPEVTQTPSHQVTQMGQEVILRCVPISNHLYFYWYRQILGQKVEFLVSFYNNEISEKSEIFDDQFSVERPDGSNFTLKIRSTKLEDSAMYFCASRAHEQYFGPGTRLTVT.

With respect to this clonotype: This may arise from a read error, as a much more abundant clone is one base away. The CDR3 DNA is TGTGCCGGCAGTTTCGCAGTTAACTATGGCTACACCTTC. Translating it yields CAGSFAVNYGYTF. This chain connects TRBV12-3 or TRBV12-4 to TRBJ1-2; no definite D call. This CDR3 comprises 13 residues.

Concerning this clonotype: At one end the junction does not follow the germline gene, possibly because of a read error. This chain connects TRBV2 to TRBJ2-7, with no clear D. The CDR3 contains 13 residues. Germline-derived CDR1 and CDR2 are SNHLY and FYNNEI. The CDR3, as DNA: TGTGACAGCAGATCGACGGCCTCCTACGAGCAGTACTTC. Translated, it gives CDSRSTASYEQYF.

The genes are TRBV2 and TRBJ2-2; no clear D gene. Germline assignment: CDR1 SNHLY and CDR2 FYNNEI. Trimming took off 6 bases at V and 2 bases at J, with 13 bases between the two ends. The CDR3 runs 15 residues. The CDR3 sequence is CASSQFVGNTGELFF. The CDR3 DNA sequence: TGTGCCAGCAGCCAATTCGTGGGTAACACCGGGGAGCTGTTTTTT.